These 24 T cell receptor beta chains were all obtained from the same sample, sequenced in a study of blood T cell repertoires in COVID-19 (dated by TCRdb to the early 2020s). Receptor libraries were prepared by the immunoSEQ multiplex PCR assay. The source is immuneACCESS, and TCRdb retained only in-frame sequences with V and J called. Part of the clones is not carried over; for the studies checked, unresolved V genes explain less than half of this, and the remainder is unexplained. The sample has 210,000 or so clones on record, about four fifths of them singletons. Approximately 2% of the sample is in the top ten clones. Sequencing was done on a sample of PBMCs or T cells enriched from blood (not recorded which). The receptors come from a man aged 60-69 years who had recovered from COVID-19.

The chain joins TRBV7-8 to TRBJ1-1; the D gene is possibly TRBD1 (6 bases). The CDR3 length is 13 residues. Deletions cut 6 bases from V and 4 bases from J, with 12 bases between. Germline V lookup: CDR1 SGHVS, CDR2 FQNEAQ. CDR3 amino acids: CASRSQGITEAFF. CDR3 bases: TGTGCCAGCAGGTCACAGGGTATCACTGAAGCTTTCTTT.

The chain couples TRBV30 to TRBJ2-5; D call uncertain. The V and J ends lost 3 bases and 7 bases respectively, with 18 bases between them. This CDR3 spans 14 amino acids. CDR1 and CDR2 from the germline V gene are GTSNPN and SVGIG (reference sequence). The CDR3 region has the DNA TGTGCCTGGAGGAGAAGGTTAGAGGTTGGGACCCAGTACTTC. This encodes CAWRRRLEVGTQYF.

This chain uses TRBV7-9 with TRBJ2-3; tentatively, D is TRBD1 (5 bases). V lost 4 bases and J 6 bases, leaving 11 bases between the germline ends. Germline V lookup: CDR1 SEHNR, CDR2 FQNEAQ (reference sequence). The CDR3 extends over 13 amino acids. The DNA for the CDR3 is TGTGCCAGCAGCTCCCAAGGGGCTGATACGCAGTATTTT. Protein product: CASSSQGADTQYF.

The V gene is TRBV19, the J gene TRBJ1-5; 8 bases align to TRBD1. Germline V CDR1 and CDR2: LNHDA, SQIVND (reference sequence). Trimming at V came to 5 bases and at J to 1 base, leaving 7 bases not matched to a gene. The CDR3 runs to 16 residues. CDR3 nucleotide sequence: TGTGCCAGTAGTCTTCAGGGGGCGGGCAGCAATCAGCCCCAGCATTTT. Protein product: CASSLQGAGSNQPQHF.

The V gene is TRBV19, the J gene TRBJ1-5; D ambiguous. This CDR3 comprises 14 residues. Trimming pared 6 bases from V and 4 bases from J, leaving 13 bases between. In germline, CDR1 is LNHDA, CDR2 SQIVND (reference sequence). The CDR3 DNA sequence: TGTGCCAGTAGCCTGCGACTCACAAATCAGCCCCAGCATTTT. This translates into CASSLRLTNQPQHF. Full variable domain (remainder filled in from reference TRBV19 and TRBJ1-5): DGGITQSPKYLFRKEGQNVTLSCEQNLNHDAMYWYRQDPGQGLRLIYYSQIVNDFQKGDIAEGYSVSREKKESFPLTVTSAQKNPTAFYLCASSLRLTNQPQHFGDGTRLSIL.

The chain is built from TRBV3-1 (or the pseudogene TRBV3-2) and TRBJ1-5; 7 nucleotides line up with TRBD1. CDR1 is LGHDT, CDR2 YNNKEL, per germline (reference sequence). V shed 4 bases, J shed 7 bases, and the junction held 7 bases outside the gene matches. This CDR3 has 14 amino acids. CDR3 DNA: TGTGCCAGCAGCCTTGACAGGGCTCGACAGCCCCAGCATTTT. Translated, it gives CASSLDRARQPQHF.

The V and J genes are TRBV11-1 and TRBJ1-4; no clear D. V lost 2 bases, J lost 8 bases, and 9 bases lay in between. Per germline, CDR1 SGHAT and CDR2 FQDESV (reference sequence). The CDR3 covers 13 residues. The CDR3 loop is CASSLRSGEKLFF. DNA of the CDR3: TGTGCCAGCAGCTTACGGAGCGGGGAAAAACTGTTTTTT.

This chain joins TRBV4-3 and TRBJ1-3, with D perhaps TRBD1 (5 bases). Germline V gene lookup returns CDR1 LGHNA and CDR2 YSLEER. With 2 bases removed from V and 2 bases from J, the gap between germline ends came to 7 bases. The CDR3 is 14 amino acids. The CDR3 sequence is CASSQPGAGNTIYF. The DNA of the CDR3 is TGCGCCAGCAGCCAACCGGGGGCTGGAAACACCATATATTTT.

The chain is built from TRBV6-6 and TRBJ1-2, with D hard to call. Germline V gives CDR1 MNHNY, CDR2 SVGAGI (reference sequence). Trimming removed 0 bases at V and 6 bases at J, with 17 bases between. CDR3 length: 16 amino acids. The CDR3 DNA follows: TGTGCCAGCAGTTACTCGGCGGTGGCGACGGCCAATGGCTACACCTTC. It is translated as CASSYSAVATANGYTF.

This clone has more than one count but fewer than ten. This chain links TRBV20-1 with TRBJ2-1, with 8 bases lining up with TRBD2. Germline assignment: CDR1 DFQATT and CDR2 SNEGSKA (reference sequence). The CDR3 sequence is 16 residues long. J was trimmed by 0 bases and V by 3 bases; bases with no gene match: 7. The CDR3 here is CSASRELAGSYNEQFF. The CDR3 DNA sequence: TGCAGTGCTAGTCGAGAGCTAGCGGGCTCCTACAATGAGCAGTTCTTC.

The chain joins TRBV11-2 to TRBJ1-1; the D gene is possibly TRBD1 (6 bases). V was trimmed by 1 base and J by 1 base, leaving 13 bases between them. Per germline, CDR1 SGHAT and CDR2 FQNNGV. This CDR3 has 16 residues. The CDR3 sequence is CASSLVWGQKNTEAFF. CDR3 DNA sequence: TGTGCCAGCAGCTTAGTCTGGGGACAAAAGAACACTGAAGCTTTCTTT. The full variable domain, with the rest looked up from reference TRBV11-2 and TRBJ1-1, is EAGVAQSPRYKIIEKRQSVAFWCNPISGHATLYWYQQILGQGPKLLIQFQNNGVVDDSQLPKDRFSAERLKGVDSTLKIQPAKLEDSAVYLCASSLVWGQKNTEAFFGQGTRLTVV.

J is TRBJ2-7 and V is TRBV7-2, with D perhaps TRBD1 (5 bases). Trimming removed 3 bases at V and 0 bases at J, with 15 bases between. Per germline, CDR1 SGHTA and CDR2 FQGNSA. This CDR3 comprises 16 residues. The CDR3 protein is CASSLGQGIGSYEQYF. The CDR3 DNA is TGTGCCAGCAGCTTGGGTCAGGGAATCGGCTCCTACGAGCAGTACTTC.

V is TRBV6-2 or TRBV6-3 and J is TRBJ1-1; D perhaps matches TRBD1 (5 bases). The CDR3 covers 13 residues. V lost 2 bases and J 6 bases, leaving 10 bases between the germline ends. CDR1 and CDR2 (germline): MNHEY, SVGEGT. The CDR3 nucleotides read TGTGCCAGCAGTTACCAGGGATTCGCTGAAGCTTTCTTT. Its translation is CASSYQGFAEAFF.

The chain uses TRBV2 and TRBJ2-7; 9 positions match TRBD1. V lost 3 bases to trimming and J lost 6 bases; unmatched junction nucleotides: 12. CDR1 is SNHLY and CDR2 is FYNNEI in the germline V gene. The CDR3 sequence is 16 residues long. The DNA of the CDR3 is TGTGCCAGCAGTGAGGAGGCGGGACAGGGTCGTCGCGAGCAGTACTTC. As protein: CASSEEAGQGRREQYF. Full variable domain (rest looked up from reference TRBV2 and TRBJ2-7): EPEVTQTPSHQVTQMGQEVILRCVPISNHLYFYWYRQILGQKVEFLVSFYNNEISEKSEIFDDQFSVERPDGSNFTLKIRSTKLEDSAMYFCASSEEAGQGRREQYFGPGTRLTVT.

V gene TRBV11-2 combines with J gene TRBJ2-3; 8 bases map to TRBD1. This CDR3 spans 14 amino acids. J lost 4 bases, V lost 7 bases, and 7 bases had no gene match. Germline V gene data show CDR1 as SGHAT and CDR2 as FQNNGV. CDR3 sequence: CASTWLGQADTQYF. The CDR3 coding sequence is TGTGCCAGCACCTGGTTGGGACAGGCAGATACGCAGTATTTT. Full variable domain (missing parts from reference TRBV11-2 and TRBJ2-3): EAGVAQSPRYKIIEKRQSVAFWCNPISGHATLYWYQQILGQGPKLLIQFQNNGVVDDSQLPKDRFSAERLKGVDSTLKIQPAKLEDSAVYLCASTWLGQADTQYFGPGTRLTVL.

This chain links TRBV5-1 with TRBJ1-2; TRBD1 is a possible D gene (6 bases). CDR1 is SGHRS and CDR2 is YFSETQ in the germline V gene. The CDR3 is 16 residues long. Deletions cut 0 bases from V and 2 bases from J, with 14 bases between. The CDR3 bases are TGCGCCAGCAGCTTGGTGGGGGGGCCGAAGAACTATGGCTACACCTTC. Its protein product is CASSLVGGPKNYGYTF.

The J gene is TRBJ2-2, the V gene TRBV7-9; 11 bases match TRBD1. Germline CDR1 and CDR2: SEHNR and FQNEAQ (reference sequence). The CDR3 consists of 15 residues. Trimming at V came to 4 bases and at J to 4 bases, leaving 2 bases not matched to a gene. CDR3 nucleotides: TGTGCCAGCAGCTGGACAGGGGGCGTCACCGGGGAGCTGTTTTTT. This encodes CASSWTGGVTGELFF.

CDR3: CASGFEYGQGVPTEAFF. CDR3 bases: TGTGCTAGTGGTTTCGAATACGGACAGGGTGTTCCCACTGAAGCTTTCTTT. The V and J genes are TRBV12-5 and TRBJ1-1; 8 bases fit TRBD1. Germline CDR1 LGHNT, CDR2 FRNRAP. With V trimmed by 3 bases and J by 4 bases, 13 bases remained unmatched. The CDR3 is made up of 17 amino acids.

This CDR3 reads CASRKGASFTGELFF. Here the CDR3 DNA reads TGTGCCAGCAGAAAAGGAGCTAGCTTTACCGGGGAGCTGTTTTTT. This chain links TRBV6-5 with TRBJ2-2; a weak D match, TRBD2 (5 bases). Looked up from germline, CDR1 is MNHEY and CDR2 is SVGAGI. The CDR3 consists of 15 residues. Trimming left V 6 bases short and J 5 bases short, with 16 bases between.

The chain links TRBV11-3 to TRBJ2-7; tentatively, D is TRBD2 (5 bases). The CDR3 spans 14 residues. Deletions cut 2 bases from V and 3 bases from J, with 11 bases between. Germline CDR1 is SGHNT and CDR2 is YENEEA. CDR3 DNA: TGTGCCAGCAGCTTACGGTCGGGGAGCTACGAGCAGTACTTC. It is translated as CASSLRSGSYEQYF.

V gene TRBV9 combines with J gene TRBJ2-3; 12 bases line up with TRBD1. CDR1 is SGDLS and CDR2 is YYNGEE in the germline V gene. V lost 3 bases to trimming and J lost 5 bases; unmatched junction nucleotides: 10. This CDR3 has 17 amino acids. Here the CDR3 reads CASSAEGQGARVDTQYF. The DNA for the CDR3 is TGTGCCAGCAGCGCGGAGGGACAGGGGGCCCGGGTAGATACGCAGTATTTT. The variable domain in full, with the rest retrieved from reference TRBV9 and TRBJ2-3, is DSGVTQTPKHLITATGQRVTLRCSPRSGDLSVYWYQQSLDQGLQFLIQYYNGEERAKGNILERFSAQQFPDLHSELNLSSLELGDSALYFCASSAEGQGARVDTQYFGPGTRLTVL.

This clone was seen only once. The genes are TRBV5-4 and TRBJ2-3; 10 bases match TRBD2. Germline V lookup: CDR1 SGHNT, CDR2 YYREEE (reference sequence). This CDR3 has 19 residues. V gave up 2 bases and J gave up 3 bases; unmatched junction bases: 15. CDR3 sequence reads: CASSLGLAGAVGGTDTQYF. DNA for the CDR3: TGTGCCAGCAGCTTAGGTCTAGCGGGGGCCGTCGGAGGTACAGATACGCAGTATTTT.

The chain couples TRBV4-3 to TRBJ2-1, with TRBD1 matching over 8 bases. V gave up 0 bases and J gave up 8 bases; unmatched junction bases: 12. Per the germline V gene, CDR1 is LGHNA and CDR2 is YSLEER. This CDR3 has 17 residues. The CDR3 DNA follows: TGCGCCAGCAGCCAAGAAAGGGACAGGCTCTGGCACTATGAGCAGTTCTTC. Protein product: CASSQERDRLWHYEQFF.

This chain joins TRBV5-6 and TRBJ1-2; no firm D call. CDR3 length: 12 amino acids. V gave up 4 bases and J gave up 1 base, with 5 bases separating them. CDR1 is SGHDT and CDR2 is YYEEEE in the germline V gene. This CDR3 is CASSGINYGYTF. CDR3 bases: TGTGCCAGCAGCGGCATTAACTATGGCTACACCTTC.